Below, one TCR beta chain is given with its context. Its specific antigen is unknown. Base qualities are not recorded, but no much larger clone differs from it by a single base. The collaborating institutions used their own protocols to collect whole blood in K2EDTA tubes. Collaborator samples were shipped for TCRbeta analysis as frozen whole blood, isolated PBMCs, or DNA extracted from either sample type. This specimen comes from a study of blood T cell repertoires in COVID-19 (dated by TCRdb to about 2020). About the full investigation: Collaborator samples came from the United States, Italy and Spain and covered acute and convalescent phases of COVID-19. A de-identified subject ID, COVID-19 status, age in years and sex were almost always included in the sample metadata. Where available, HLA class I and class II types were taken from metadata supplied by the sample provider and were not determined by assay-based typing. The prospective study material was composed of cDNA or gDNA derived from T cells, B-cell-depleted T cells, or PBMCs. Deeply sampled blood TCRbeta repertoires from subjects exposed to, actively infected with, or recovered from COVID-19 were included in the dataset. The repertoires were made available in a free public database intended to serve as a resource for research on the immune response to SARS-CoV-2. Samples were obtained from the ongoing ImmuneRACE study (first 160 participants) and from 1,254 subjects provided by 6 global collaborators. Overall results and qualifications from the work: How much clinical and demographic metadata was included differed by source and by participant, and the metadata was provided uncurated.

The immunoSEQ Assay, a bias-controlled multiplex PCR, was used to amplify TCRbeta CDR3 regions from genomic DNA. On the study's bioinformatics: The number of nucleated cells in each sample was estimated by amplification of reference gene primers within the assay. To quantify the absolute abundance of each unique TCRbeta CDR3 rearrangement, sequence reads were collapsed and filtered. For each sample, productive Simpson clonality was calculated as the square root of Simpson's diversity index over productive rearrangements. In TCRdb, the immuneACCESS table is reduced to in-frame sequences with V and J assigned. These tables do not hold every clone; where another copy was compared, an unresolved V gene accounts for under half, and the others remain unexplained. V, J and clone size derive from that table, while D and trimming were established from the DNA sequence. In this sample the table shows about 180,000 clones, approximately 90% of which occur a single time. The ten largest clones represent 2.5% to 3% of the sample.

The CDR3 runs 15 amino acids, cysteine and phenylalanine included. The read is trimmed to its CDR3 DNA, 45 bases read in frame from base 1. V is pruned by 1 base and J by 2 bases, leaving 3 bases of the junction without a gene match. From a lookup of the germline V gene, CDR1 and CDR2 are SGHTA and FQGNSA. This TCR was recovered from a woman between 25 and 40 years old with active or convalescent COVID-19. The sequenced sample was peripheral blood. The chain links TRBV7-2 with TRBJ2-5, and 8 junction bases match TRBD2. The nucleotide sequence is TGTGCCAGCAGCTTAGAGGTAGCGGGACAAGAGACCCAGTACTTC. This gives the protein CASSLEVAGQETQYF.